A single sample is the source of the 5 T cell receptor beta chains below, sequenced in a study of blood T cell repertoires in COVID-19. Libraries were prepared by immunoSEQ multiplex PCR; TCRdb keeps only in-frame clonotypes and omits some of them. Of 250,000 or so clones listed, 85% to 90% were seen once; the top ten hold roughly 2%. Material for sequencing was peripheral blood. The source of these receptors is a woman between 55 and 75 years old with COVID-19, enrolled during active disease.

The V gene is TRBV7-2, the J gene TRBJ2-7; TRBD2 might be the D (5 bases). This CDR3 is built from 15 residues. The germline V gene has CDR1 SGHTA and CDR2 FQGNSA. With 1 base removed from V and 0 bases from J, the gap between germline ends came to 10 bases. The CDR3 reads CASSLGASPSYEQYF. The DNA for the CDR3 is TGTGCCAGCAGCTTAGGGGCTAGCCCCTCCTACGAGCAGTACTTC.

The chain employs TRBV11-3 and TRBJ1-1, with D tentatively TRBD1 (6 bases). Per the germline V gene, CDR1 is SGHNT and CDR2 is YENEEA. The CDR3 has 13 residues. The V end lost 2 bases, the J end lost 8 bases, and 12 bases lay between the germline ends. This CDR3 is CASSLRAGAEAFF. The DNA of the CDR3 is TGTGCCAGCAGCTTACGGGCAGGGGCCGAAGCTTTCTTT. Filled out from reference TRBV11-3 and TRBJ1-1, the complete variable domain reads EAGVVQSPRYKIIEKKQPVAFWCNPISGHNTLYWYLQNLGQGPELLIRYENEEAVDDSQLPKDRFSAERLKGVDSTLKIQPAELGDSAVYLCASSLRAGAEAFFGQGTRLTVV.

CDR3 amino acids: CASSQGAGGGNTIYF. The DNA for the CDR3 is TGTGCCAGCAGCCAAGGTGCGGGAGGGGGAAACACCATATATTTT. The chain recombines TRBV4-2 with TRBJ1-3; D uncertain. CDR3 length: 15 amino acids. V lost 1 base to trimming and J lost 4 bases, with 11 bases between them. Germline V gene data show CDR1 as LGHNA and CDR2 as YNFKEQ.

This chain links TRBV20-1 with TRBJ1-4; D uncertain. V was cut by 0 bases and J by 6 bases, with 2 bases left in between. The CDR3 length is 11 residues. Germline-derived CDR1 and CDR2 are DFQATT and SNEGSKA (reference sequence). CDR3 protein: CSARDDEKLFF. For the CDR3, the DNA is TGCAGTGCTAGAGACGATGAAAAACTGTTTTTT.

The J gene is TRBJ1-2, the V gene TRBV6-1; a possible D gene is TRBD1 (5 bases). CDR1 and CDR2 (germline): MNHNS, SASEGT. Trimming removed 3 bases at V and 7 bases at J, with 9 bases between. CDR3 length: 12 residues. CDR3 in amino acids: CASSDLGGGYTF. The CDR3 region has the DNA TGTGCCAGCAGTGACCTCGGGGGTGGCTACACCTTC.